The rows below give T cell receptor beta chains drawn from one sample of a study of patients and donors after allogeneic stem cell transplantation. From the RT-PCR reads, TCRdb called clonotypes with MiXCR, one entry per CDR3 protein. The sample records 190,000 or so distinct CDR3 sequences, about 40% being singletons. Sequenced material: blood, either unsorted or a sorted T cell fraction (not recorded which). These receptors were collected from a human donor who was either an allogeneic HSCT recipient or a stem cell or donor lymphocyte infusion donor (not recorded which). It is not recorded whose cells these are; they may come from a transplant donor. CDR3s include the opening cysteine and the closing phenylalanine or tryptophan. A D gene is named only where the DNA matches it firmly. Clone size, where shown, is once, few, many, or a class for clones that have expanded.

CDR3 DNA: TGTGCCAGCAGCTTAGACAGGGGAGACACTGAAGCTTTCTTT
CDR3 protein: CASSLDRGDTEAFF
V gene: TRBV7-9
clone size: .
J gene: TRBJ1-1
D gene: TRBD1

CDR3 DNA: TGTGCCTGGAAGGCCCGCGGACGGCAGTTCTTC
CDR3 protein: CAWKARGRQFF
V gene: TRBV30
clone size: .
J gene: TRBJ2-1
D gene: .

CDR3 DNA: TGTGCCAGTAGCCACATGAACACTGAAGCTTTCTTT
CDR3 protein: CASSHMNTEAFF
V gene: TRBV19
clone size: .
J gene: TRBJ1-1
D gene: .

CDR3 DNA: TGCGCCAGCAGCTTGGCCGCGGGACGGACTGAAGCTTTCTTT
CDR3 protein: CASSLAAGRTEAFF
V gene: TRBV5-1
clone size: .
J gene: TRBJ1-1
D gene: .

CDR3 DNA: TGCGCCAGCAGCCAAGAAATGATAACAGGGTATGGGGACACTGAAGCTTTCTTT
CDR3 protein: CASSQEMITGYGDTEAFF
V gene: TRBV4-3
clone size: .
J gene: TRBJ1-1
D gene: .

CDR3 DNA: TGTGCCAGCAGCGCCGAGGTCAGCAATCAGCCCCAGCATTTT
CDR3 protein: CASSAEVSNQPQHF
V gene: TRBV9
clone size: .
J gene: TRBJ1-5
D gene: .

CDR3 DNA: TGCGCCAGCAGCTTGGGGGCCTACAATGAGCAGTTCTTC
CDR3 protein: CASSLGAYNEQFF
V gene: TRBV5-1
clone size: few
J gene: TRBJ2-1
D gene: .

CDR3 DNA: TGTGCCAGCAGCTTAGTGACTAGCAGGGATACGCAGTATTTT
CDR3 protein: CASSLVTSRDTQYF
V gene: TRBV7-4
clone size: .
J gene: TRBJ2-3
D gene: TRBD2

CDR3 DNA: TGCAGTGCTCAAGGGGGCTTTTCCCCCCTTTCCCTCTATGGCTACACCTTC
CDR3 protein: CSAQGGFSPLSLYGYTF
V gene: TRBV20-1
clone size: .
J gene: TRBJ1-2
D gene: TRBD1

CDR3 DNA: TGTGCCAGCAGTTACTTCCGGGGGGCGAGGGTAATGAACACTGAAGCTTTCTTT
CDR3 protein: CASSYFRGARVMNTEAFF
V gene: TRBV6-6
clone size: .
J gene: TRBJ1-1
D gene: .

CDR3 DNA: TGTGCCAGCACCCGACAGGGGGCGCTTCCTAACTATGGCTACACCTTC
CDR3 protein: CASTRQGALPNYGYTF
V gene: TRBV7-2
clone size: few
J gene: TRBJ1-2
D gene: TRBD1

CDR3 DNA: TGTGCCAGCAGAATAAGGGAGACGAATCAGCCCCAGCATTTT
CDR3 protein: CASRIRETNQPQHF
V gene: TRBV6-2/TRBV6-3
clone size: few
J gene: TRBJ1-5
D gene: .

CDR3 DNA: TGCAGCGTCCGGATCGGCGATGAGACCCAGTACTTC
CDR3 protein: CSVRIGDETQYF
V gene: TRBV29-1
clone size: .
J gene: TRBJ2-5
D gene: .